Described below is a single T cell receptor (beta chain) sequence and its context. This specimen belongs to a study of T cell responses to AZD1222 COVID-19 vaccine. Trimming removed 1 base from V and 1 base from J, with 4 bases in between. The CDR3 extends over 13 amino acids. Germline V gene sequence: CDR1 MGHRA, CDR2 YSYEKL. Assay: immunoSEQ multiplex PCR; the TCRdb copy retains only in-frame clones and omits some. The listing records about 140,000 clones. The gene calls are TRBV4-1 and TRBJ2-5; no reliable D call. This clonotype originated in an adult in good health. The sample consisted of peripheral blood. The CDR3 sequence: CASSQGSQETQYF. The CDR3 DNA follows: TGCGCCAGCAGCCAAGGCAGCCAAGAGACCCAGTACTTC.